The 5 T cell receptor beta chains below all came from one sample that was sequenced in a study of T cell repertoires in cytomegalovirus infection. TCRdb re-called the reads with MiXCR, one entry per CDR3 protein. The sample carries under 350,000 distinct CDR3 sequences, roughly 9.5% recorded once. Sequencing used PBMCs. The origin of the receptors is a human donor in good health (CMV status not recorded). Some clones in this sample may be carry-over from other donors' samples.

CDR3 DNA: TGTGCCAGCAGTTGGCGGGGAAGAATCGGCTCTGGGGCCAACGTCCTGACTTTC. The encoded protein is CASSWRGRIGSGANVLTF. The chain couples TRBV6-2 or TRBV6-3 to TRBJ2-6; maybe TRBD2 (6 bases). The CDR3 has 18 amino acids. Trimming shortened V by 4 bases and J by 0 bases, and 16 bases separated the two germline ends. CDR1 MNHEY and CDR2 SVGEGT come from the germline V gene.

This clonotype was observed a handful of times. The chain recombines TRBV20-1 with TRBJ2-1, with D tentatively TRBD2 (5 bases). V lost 2 bases, J lost 3 bases, and 11 bases lay in between. The CDR3 consists of 14 residues. CDR1 is DFQATT, CDR2 SNEGSKA, per germline (reference sequence). The CDR3 region has the DNA TGCAGTGCTAGACAGGACTCGTACTACAATGAGCAGTTCTTC. Translated: CSARQDSYYNEQFF.

This chain uses TRBV6-2 or TRBV6-3 with TRBJ2-1, with 12 bases aligning to TRBD2. Looked up from germline, CDR1 is MNHEY and CDR2 is SVGEGT. CDR3 size: 15 residues. V gave up 6 bases and J gave up 2 bases; unmatched junction bases: 2. The CDR3 coding sequence is TGTGCCAGCAGACGGACTAGCGGGACCTACAATGAGCAGTTCTTC. Amino acid sequence: CASRRTSGTYNEQFF.

At least ten counts were recorded for this clonotype. The rearrangement joins TRBV12-3 or TRBV12-4 to TRBJ1-5; D is possibly TRBD1 (6 bases). The V and J ends lost 3 bases and 3 bases respectively, with 12 bases between them. The CDR3 is 15 amino acids. CDR3 DNA sequence: TGTGCCAGCAGTTTCTCGTACAGGGACAATCAGCCCCAGCATTTT. It encodes CASSFSYRDNQPQHF.

The gene calls are TRBV27 and TRBJ2-1; D tentatively fits TRBD1 or TRBD2 (5 bases each). The CDR3 contains 14 residues. Germline V gene sequence: CDR1 MNHEY, CDR2 SMNVEV (reference sequence). V was clipped by 6 bases and J by 0 bases, with 9 bases between them. CDR3 in DNA: TGTGCCAGCAGCGAGGGGAGCTCCTACAATGAGCAGTTCTTC. Translating gives CASSEGSSYNEQFF.